This entry features one TCR beta chain sequence. Its antigen remains undetermined. Per-base quality was not reported, and no clone a single base away is much larger than it. A distance of 6 bases separates the germline ends of V and J, which lose 0 bases and 0 bases respectively. The germline V gene sets CDR1 to MGHRA and CDR2 to YSYEKL. The CDR3 measures 15 amino acids from cysteine to phenylalanine. CDR3 DNA is the only sequence kept; it has 45 bases, read in frame from the first base. This entry is derived from a study of cytomegalovirus exposure and HLA in healthy donors (dated by TCRdb to about 2017). Background on the whole study: An earlier analysis of roughly 610 of the donors reported about 300 Gb of sequence data and 95 million to 120 million unique TCR beta sequences obtained from approximately 180 million T cells. On average, roughly 200,000 unique TCR beta nucleotide sequences were sequenced per donor among a few hundred genotyped donors of the cohort, with roughly 19% of those sequences being non-productive. The study profiled the T cell repertoires of approximately 700 subjects by immunosequencing and related them to cytomegalovirus serostatus. Because of strong linkage in the cohort, 5 or 6 DR-DQ haplotypes were treated as single units for association and clustering. A later genetic analysis used genome-wide SNP genotypes for about 60% of the roughly 700 donors, treating that subset as a discovery cohort. Typing coverage differed by locus: A, B, C, DRB1 and DQB1 were typed in roughly 620-630 donors, DQA1 in approximately 520, DPA1 in around 580, and DPB1 in roughly 470. Class I and class II HLA loci were covered by the typing at four-digit resolution. The aim of the study was to test whether cataloging public T cell receptors could identify signatures of past pathogen exposure. The study combined high-throughput TCR immunosequencing, statistical association of individual TCRs with disease status, and machine learning to predict cytomegalovirus infection status. In a later analysis, previously published TCR beta repertoires from hundreds of donors were re-analyzed and high-resolution HLA genotyping was added so that TCR occurrence patterns could be studied. The later analysis used no new phenotypic data to find candidate immune exposures, relying instead on TCR beta sequences and their occurrence across donors. To decide whether each TCR beta V gene segment behaved as functional or pseudogenic, an earlier analysis of approximately 600 of the donors relied on high-throughput TCR beta sequencing. Every discovery cohort repertoire had been produced on one sequencing platform. Donor age, sex, ethnicity and CMV serostatus were compiled together with the repertoire data. An early release that covered about 600 HLA-typed donors contained about 300 gigabases of sequencing data and tens of millions of unique TCR sequences. The genetic ancestry cluster associated with self-reported Caucasian donors included about 81% of the roughly 390 genotyped donors. A separate validation cohort of 100 to 150 different subjects was used in addition to the 666-subject first cohort.

The library was built by means of the immunoSEQ multiplex PCR assay. A mixture of 60 forward primers for TCR Vbeta segments and 13 reverse primers for TCR Jbeta segments was used in the multiplex PCR. Amplification of the CDR3 region of rearranged TCR beta genes was performed with a multiplex PCR assay on genomic DNA. Amplified TCR beta libraries were sequenced as 87-base-pair reads on the Illumina HiSeq System. Per the original workflow: A later analysis tallied 75 million to 95 million unique TCR beta chains across the 660 or so repertoires, and some 10 million of those chains were shared by two or more donors. To remove PCR and sequencing errors, raw reads were error-corrected and collapsed into unique sequences using a nearest-neighbor algorithm that merged closely related sequences. Alignment of CDR3 sequences to IMGT reference sequences was used to assign V, D and J gene segments. For a sequence to be retained, a match of at least six nucleotides was required to both a V gene segment and a J gene segment. A rearrangement counted as productive if the CDR3 had no stop codons and remained in frame with V and J, and every other rearrangement counted as non-productive. Following IMGT convention, CDR3 was defined as the stretch from the second conserved V-encoded cysteine up to the conserved J-encoded phenylalanine. The earlier analysis of about 530 of the donors excluded any sequence lacking an unambiguous match to a single V gene segment. In an earlier analysis of some 590 of the donors, a V segment was called functional when productive rearrangements were above 56.7%, and segregating when the standard deviation between donors exceeded 5%. A statistical classification framework was developed to diagnose cytomegalovirus status using the catalog of TCR beta chain sequences. A later analysis assigned V and J genes by comparing TCR nucleotide sequences with IMGT/GENE-DB human TR gene sequences. In a later analysis, CDR3 sequences and most-parsimonious VDJ recombination scenarios were assigned using the TCRdist pipeline. In a later analysis, every TCR beta chain was defined by the combination of its CDR3 amino acid sequence and its V-gene family, and reads without a unique V-gene family were dropped. In a later analysis, 450 to 600 highly shared, low-generation-probability nucleotide sequences were removed to address suspected cross-contamination and a sequencing artifact. In a later analysis, a clonal expansion index for each public chain was calculated from normalized within-repertoire ranks of inferred template counts. Generation probabilities in a later analysis came from a VDJ recombination model fitted to out-of-frame rearrangements, and those results were checked against IGoR. A later analysis scored TCR-TCR, TCR-HLA and TCR-CMV co-occurrence with hypergeometric tests, applying a repertoire-size bias correction to TCR pairs. To estimate false discovery rates, a later analysis permuted the HLA or CMV assignments 20 times. In a later analysis, co-occurring TCRs were grouped using DBSCAN, and TCRdist sequence similarity was added for clustering within HLA-allele-positive subsets. Co-occurrence clustering excluded repertoires with fewer than 30,000 or more than 120,000 public chains, plus five with anomalous nucleotide sharing. TCRdb holds this immuneACCESS table with in-frame rearrangements only. Some clones are missing; in checked studies, unresolved V genes explain under half, and the rest has no known cause. That table furnishes V, J and clone size, whereas the DNA furnished D and trimming. Across this sample there are roughly 100,000 clones, with around 68% seen only once. The ten biggest clones cover less than 5% of the sample.

The cohort consisted of 670 or so healthy bone marrow donors. At the time of sampling, all cohort members were nominally healthy, though unrecorded immune exposures were likely present. Of the 650 to 700 cohort members, about 280 had positive CMV serostatus and 350 to 400 had negative CMV serostatus, and CMV serostatus was not recorded for the donor. Every donor gave a peripheral blood sample, and the peripheral blood mononuclear cells from that sample were used for TCR beta sequencing. Genomic DNA was extracted from the blood cell samples with the Qiagen DNeasy Blood Extraction Kit. General conclusions and limits of the study: HLA typing was unavailable for some donors at each locus, so association tests used only the typed subset. At a false discovery rate of 0.05, a later analysis linked some 18,000 TCR beta sequences to specific HLA alleles. Strong co-occurrence of HLA alleles, especially DR and DQ, made assigning TCR associations to individual alleles difficult. Compared with equally common non-associated chains, HLA-associated TCR beta chains in a later analysis were more clonally expanded and had lower generation probabilities. Immune exposure information for the cohort was limited to CMV serostatus. According to a later analysis, most CMV-associated TCR beta chains appeared to be HLA-restricted, and the HLA associations seemed to be driven largely by CMV exposure. In an earlier analysis of about 550 of the donors, most TCR beta V segments were observed in productive rearrangements about 87% or about 30% of the time, broadly matching IMGT annotations. Three of the identified cytomegalovirus-associated TCR beta chains were confirmed in vitro to be specific for cytomegalovirus antigens. Presence/absence analyses assumed roughly uniform sequencing depth across donors, an assumption that may not hold. While some public TCRs were present in many individuals, most TCR sequences turned up only very rarely across donors. A further reported finding was that TCR beta sequences accurately predicted the HLA-A and HLA-B alleles for most subjects in the first cohort. Linkage disequilibrium might explain the correlated functional status among segregating V segments, but an unknown experimental factor could not be excluded. It was suggested by the authors that the approach could potentially be generalized to other disease states and immunological phenotypes. In the study, some 160 TCR beta chains were listed as associated with cytomegalovirus. In a later analysis, the rate of TCR association differed among HLA loci, with DRB1 alleles having the most associated TCRs and HLA-C alleles having the fewest. V-gene and J-gene trimming of TCR beta chains was associated with a missense DCLRE1C variant in a later genetic analysis, and the association was replicated in an independent cohort. The classifier was reported to diagnose cytomegalovirus status with high specificity and sensitivity in both the original and validation cohorts. The 87-base-pair reads could not distinguish some IMGT-functional V segments, including TRBV6-2 and TRBV6-3, so those segments were excluded. This cohort had only TCR beta chains sequenced, and the lack of alpha or paired-chain data limited which features could be detected. According to a later analysis, parvovirus B19, influenza, CMV and Epstein-Barr virus appeared linked to several top co-occurrence clusters. The sequencing pipeline was judged likely to have produced a cluster of highly shared sequence variants as a technical artifact. In a later genetic analysis, fewer N-insertions in productive TCRs were reported among donors in an Asian-associated ancestry cluster than the approximately 710-donor mean. Fewer than 20 rarely observed V segments, including chromosome 9 orphons, were excluded from the earlier analysis of almost 600 of the donors because counts were too low.

Rearrangement joined TRBV4-1 to TRBJ1-3; the D gene is not confidently resolved. Sequencing was done on a sample of PBMCs. This receptor was obtained from a human donor in good health. In nucleotide form, the sequence is TGCGCCAGCAGCCAAGATTGGAGCTCTGGAAACACCATATATTTT. Its product reads: CASSQDWSSGNTIYF.